This T cell receptor (beta chain) was observed in a study of T cells after yellow fever vaccination. Overall study: SMART-Seq v4 Ultra Low Input prepared libraries from low-cell fractions. Points from the study as a whole: Relatively few clonotypes were ones that appeared in both CD4 and CD8 compartments. Boosting was followed by the reappearance of most primary-vaccination clones (approximately 97% CD4, about 90% CD8).

This clonotype has just a few counts. What it binds is not known. One entry per CDR3 protein, called by TCRdb with MiXCR from the 5' RACE reads. The repertoire holds some 420,000 distinct CDR3 sequences, around a sixth seen once, with about a sixth in the top ten. CDR1 is SNHLY and CDR2 is FYNNEI in the germline V gene. V lost 1 base and J 4 bases, leaving 10 bases between the germline ends. The CDR3 covers 14 residues. The chain is built from TRBV2 and TRBJ1-2, with D tentatively TRBD1 (5 bases). The TCR was taken from a man between 18 and 29 years old who received the YFV17D yellow fever vaccine. The sample was PBMCs, taken before the yellow fever booster vaccination. As DNA, the CDR3 is TGTGCCAGCAGTGAAGTGGGGGTGAGCTATGGCTACACCTTC. Its protein is CASSEVGVSYGYTF. Complete variable domain (other parts from reference TRBV2 and TRBJ1-2): EPEVTQTPSHQVTQMGQEVILRCVPISNHLYFYWYRQILGQKVEFLVSFYNNEISEKSEIFDDQFSVERPDGSNFTLKIRSTKLEDSAMYFCASSEVGVSYGYTFGSGTRLTVV.